This TCR beta chain is drawn from a study of early stage breast cancer tumors. At the level of the study: Twelve of the 16 invasive tumors were ER+, PR+ and HER2-. Points from the study as a whole: Enriched TCRB sequences shared across patients were mostly commonly generated sequences. Functional markers like CD4, CD8 and FOXP3 were missed in bulk sequencing.

Germline CDR1 and CDR2: SEHNR and FQNEAQ (reference sequence). The V gene lost 1 base and the J gene lost 8 bases, with 17 bases spanning the gap. The CDR3 runs to 15 residues. TCRdb's table, derived via immunoSEQ multiplex PCR, lists solely in-frame clones and lacks some. Of 11,000 to 15,000 clones detected, approximately 81% appear once; the ten largest clones hold about 7.6%. Sampling of the adjacent normal breast tissue occurred roughly 1.7-4 cm from the tumor. Regarding this clone: Its antigen is unidentified.

The material sequenced was normal breast tissue next to the tumor. The receptor was derived from a person in their fifties with breast cancer. V and J are TRBV7-9 and TRBJ1-2; D is unresolved. The CDR3 region has the DNA TGTGCCAGCAGCTTAGAGCGAGCGGGTACGAGGGGCTACACCTTC. The encoded protein is CASSLERAGTRGYTF.